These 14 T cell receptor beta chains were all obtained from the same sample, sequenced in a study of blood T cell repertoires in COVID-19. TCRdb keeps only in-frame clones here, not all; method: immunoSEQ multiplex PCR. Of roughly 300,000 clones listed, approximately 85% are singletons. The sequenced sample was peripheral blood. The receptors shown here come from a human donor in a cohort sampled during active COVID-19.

This CDR3 is CASSLGQARYEQYF. DNA for the CDR3: TGTGCCAGCAGCTTGGGACAGGCTAGGTACGAGCAGTACTTC. The rearrangement links TRBV11-2 to TRBJ2-7, with 8 bases matching TRBD1. V gave up 3 bases and J gave up 4 bases; unmatched junction bases: 5. The CDR3 is 14 amino acids. The germline V gene has CDR1 SGHAT and CDR2 FQNNGV.

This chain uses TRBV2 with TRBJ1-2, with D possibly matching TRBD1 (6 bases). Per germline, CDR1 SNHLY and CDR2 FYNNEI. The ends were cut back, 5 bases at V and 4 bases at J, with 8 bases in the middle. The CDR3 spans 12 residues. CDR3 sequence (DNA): TGTGCCAGCAGTTCGGACAGCTATGGCTACACCTTC. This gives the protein CASSSDSYGYTF.

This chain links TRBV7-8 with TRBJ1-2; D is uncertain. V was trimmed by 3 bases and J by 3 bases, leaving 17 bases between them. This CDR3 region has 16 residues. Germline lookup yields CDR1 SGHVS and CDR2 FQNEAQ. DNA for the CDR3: TGTGCCAGCAGCTTTTCCCGAACGGGGATGGACTATGGCTACACCTTC. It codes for CASSFSRTGMDYGYTF.

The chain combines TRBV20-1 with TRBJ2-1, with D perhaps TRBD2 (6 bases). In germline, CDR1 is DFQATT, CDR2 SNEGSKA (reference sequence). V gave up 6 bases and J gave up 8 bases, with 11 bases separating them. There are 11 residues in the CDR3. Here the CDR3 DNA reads TGCAGTGCCCCGGCGGGGCATGAGCAGTTCTTC. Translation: CSAPAGHEQFF.

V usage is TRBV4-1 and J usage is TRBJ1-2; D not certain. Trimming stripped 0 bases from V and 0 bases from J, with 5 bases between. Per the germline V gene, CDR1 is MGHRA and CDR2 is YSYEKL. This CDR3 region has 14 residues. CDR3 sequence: CASSQDTANYGYTF. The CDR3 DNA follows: TGCGCCAGCAGCCAAGATACAGCTAACTATGGCTACACCTTC.

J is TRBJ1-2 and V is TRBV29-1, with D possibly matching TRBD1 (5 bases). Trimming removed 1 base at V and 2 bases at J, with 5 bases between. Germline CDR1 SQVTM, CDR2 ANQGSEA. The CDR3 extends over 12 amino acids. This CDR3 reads CSVEAGNYGYTF. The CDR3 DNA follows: TGCAGCGTTGAAGCAGGGAACTATGGCTACACCTTC. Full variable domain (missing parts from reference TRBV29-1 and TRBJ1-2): SAVISQKPSRDICQRGTSLTIQCQVDSQVTMMFWYRQQPGQSLTLIATANQGSEATYESGFVIDKFPISRPNLTFSTLTVSNMSPEDSSIYLCSVEAGNYGYTFGSGTRLTVV.

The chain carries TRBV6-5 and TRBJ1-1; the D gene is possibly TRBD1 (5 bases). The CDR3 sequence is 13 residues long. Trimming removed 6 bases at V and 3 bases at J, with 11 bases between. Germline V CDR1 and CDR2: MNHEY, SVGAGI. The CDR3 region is CASSRHRYTEAFF. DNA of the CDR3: TGTGCCAGCAGCCGTCACAGGTACACTGAAGCTTTCTTT.

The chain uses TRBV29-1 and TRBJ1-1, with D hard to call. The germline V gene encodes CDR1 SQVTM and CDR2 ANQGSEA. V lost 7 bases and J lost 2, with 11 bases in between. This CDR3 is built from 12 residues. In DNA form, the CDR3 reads TGCAGCGCCCATACTTCCAACACTGAAGCTTTCTTT. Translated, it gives CSAHTSNTEAFF.

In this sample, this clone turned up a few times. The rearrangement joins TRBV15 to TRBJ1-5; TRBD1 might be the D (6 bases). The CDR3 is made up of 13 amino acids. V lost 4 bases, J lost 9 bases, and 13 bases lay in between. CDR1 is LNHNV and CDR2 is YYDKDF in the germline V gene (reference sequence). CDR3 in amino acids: CATSINPQGPQHF. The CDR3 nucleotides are TGTGCCACCAGCATAAACCCACAGGGGCCCCAGCATTTT.

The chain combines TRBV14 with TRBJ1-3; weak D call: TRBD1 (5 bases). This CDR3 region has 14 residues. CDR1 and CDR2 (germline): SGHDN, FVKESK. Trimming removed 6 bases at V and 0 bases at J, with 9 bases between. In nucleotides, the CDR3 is TGTGCCAGCAGTAGGGGCAGCTCTGGAAACACCATATATTTT. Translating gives CASSRGSSGNTIYF.

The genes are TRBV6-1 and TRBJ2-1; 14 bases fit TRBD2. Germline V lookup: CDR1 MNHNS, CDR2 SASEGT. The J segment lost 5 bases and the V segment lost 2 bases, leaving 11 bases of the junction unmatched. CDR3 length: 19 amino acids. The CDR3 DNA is TGTGCCAGCAGTGAACCCGGGACTAGCGGGGGACCCAAACACAATGAGCAGTTCTTC. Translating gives CASSEPGTSGGPKHNEQFF.

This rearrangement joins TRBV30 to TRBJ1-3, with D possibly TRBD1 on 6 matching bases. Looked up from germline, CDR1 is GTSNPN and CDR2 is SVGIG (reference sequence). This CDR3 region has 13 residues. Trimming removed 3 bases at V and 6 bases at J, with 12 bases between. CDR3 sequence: CAWSRGAENTIYF. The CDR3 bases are TGTGCCTGGAGCCGGGGGGCCGAAAACACCATATATTTT. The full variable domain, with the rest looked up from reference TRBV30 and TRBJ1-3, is SQTIHQWPATLVQPVGSPLSLECTVEGTSNPNLYWYRQAAGRGLQLLFYSVGIGQISSEVPQNLSASRPQDRQFILSSKKLLLSDSGFYLCAWSRGAENTIYFGEGSWLTVV.

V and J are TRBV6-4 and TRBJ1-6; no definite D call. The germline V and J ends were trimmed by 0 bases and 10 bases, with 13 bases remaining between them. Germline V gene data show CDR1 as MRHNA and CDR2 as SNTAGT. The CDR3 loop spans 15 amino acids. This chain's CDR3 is CASSDSAGSGSPLHF. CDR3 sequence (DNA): TGTGCCAGCAGTGACTCGGCGGGGTCTGGCTCACCCCTCCACTTT.

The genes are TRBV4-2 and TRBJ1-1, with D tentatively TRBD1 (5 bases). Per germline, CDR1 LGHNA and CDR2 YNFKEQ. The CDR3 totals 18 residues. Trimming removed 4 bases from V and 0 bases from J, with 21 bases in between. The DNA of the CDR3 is TGTGCCAGCAGCCCCACACTTGGTGCAGGGTTAATGAACACTGAAGCTTTCTTT. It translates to CASSPTLGAGLMNTEAFF.